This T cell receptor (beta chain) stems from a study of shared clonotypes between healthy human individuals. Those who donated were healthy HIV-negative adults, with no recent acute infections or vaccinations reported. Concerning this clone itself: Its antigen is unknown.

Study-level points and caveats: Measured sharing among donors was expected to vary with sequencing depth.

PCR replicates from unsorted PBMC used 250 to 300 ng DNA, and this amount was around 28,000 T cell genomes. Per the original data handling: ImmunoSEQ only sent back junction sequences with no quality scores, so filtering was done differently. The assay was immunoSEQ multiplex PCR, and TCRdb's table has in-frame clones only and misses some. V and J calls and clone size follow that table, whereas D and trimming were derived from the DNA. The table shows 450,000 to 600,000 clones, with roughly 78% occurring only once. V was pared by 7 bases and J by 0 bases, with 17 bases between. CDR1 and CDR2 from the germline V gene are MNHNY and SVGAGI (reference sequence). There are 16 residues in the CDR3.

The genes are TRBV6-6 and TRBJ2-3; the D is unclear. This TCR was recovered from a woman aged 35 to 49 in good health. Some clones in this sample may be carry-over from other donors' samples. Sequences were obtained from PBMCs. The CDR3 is CASINLQEVSTDTQYF. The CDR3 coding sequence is TGTGCCAGCATAAACCTTCAGGAAGTCAGCACAGATACGCAGTATTTT.